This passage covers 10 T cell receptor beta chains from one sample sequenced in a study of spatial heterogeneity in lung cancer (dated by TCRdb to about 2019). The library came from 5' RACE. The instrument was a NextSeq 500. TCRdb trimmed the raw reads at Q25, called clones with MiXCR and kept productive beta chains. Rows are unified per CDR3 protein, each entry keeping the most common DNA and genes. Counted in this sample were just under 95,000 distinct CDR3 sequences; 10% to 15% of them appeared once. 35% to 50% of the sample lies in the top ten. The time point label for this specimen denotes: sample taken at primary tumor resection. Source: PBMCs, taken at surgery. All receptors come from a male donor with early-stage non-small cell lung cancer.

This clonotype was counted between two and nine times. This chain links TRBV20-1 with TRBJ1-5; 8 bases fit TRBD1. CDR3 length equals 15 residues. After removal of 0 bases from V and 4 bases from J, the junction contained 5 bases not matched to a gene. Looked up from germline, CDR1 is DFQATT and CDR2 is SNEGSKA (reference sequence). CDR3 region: CSAREYRGTNQPQHF. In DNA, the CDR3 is TGCAGTGCTAGAGAATACAGGGGGACAAATCAGCCCCAGCATTTT.

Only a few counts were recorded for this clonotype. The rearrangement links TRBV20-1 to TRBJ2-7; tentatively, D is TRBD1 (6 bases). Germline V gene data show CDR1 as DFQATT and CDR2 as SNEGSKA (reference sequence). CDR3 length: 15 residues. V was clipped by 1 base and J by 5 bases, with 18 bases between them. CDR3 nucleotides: TGCAGTGCTAGAGCTTACTGGGGGCGACGTGACGAGCAGTACTTC. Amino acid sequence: CSARAYWGRRDEQYF.

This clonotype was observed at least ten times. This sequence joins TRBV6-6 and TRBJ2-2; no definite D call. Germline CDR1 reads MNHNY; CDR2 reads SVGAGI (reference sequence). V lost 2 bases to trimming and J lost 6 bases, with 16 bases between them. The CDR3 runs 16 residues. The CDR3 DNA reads TGTGCCAGCAGTTACCAACGGGCCACCCTACCCGGGGAGCTGTTTTTT. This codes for CASSYQRATLPGELFF.

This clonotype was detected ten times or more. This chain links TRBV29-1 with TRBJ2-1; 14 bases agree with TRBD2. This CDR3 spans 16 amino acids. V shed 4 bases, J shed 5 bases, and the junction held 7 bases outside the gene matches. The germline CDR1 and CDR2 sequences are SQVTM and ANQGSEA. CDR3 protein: CSVGGTSGSPHNEQFF. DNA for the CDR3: TGCAGCGTTGGTGGGACTAGCGGGAGCCCCCACAATGAGCAGTTCTTC.

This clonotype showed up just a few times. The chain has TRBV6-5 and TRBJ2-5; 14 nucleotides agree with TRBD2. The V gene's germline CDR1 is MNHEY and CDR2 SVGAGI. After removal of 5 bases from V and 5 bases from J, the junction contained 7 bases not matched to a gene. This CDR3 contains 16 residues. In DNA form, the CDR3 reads TGTGCCAGCAGTCCTGGACTAGCGGGGGGACTGGAGACCCAGTACTTC. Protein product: CASSPGLAGGLETQYF.

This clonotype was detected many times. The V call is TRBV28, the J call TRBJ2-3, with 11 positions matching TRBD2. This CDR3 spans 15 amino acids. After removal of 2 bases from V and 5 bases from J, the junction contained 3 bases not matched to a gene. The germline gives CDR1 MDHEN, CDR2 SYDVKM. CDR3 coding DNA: TGTGCCAGCAGTTTAGGTGGACTAGCGGGAGATACGCAGTATTTT. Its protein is CASSLGGLAGDTQYF.

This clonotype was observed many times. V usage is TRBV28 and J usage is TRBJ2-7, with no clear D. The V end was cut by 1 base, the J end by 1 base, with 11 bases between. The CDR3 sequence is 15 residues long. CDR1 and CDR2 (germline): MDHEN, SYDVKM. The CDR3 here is CASSLSSEGSYEQYF. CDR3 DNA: TGTGCCAGCAGTTTATCCTCAGAAGGATCCTACGAGCAGTACTTC.

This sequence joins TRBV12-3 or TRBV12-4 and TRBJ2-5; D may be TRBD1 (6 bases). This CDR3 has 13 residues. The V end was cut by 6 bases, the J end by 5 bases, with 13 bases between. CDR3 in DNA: TGTGCCAGCAGCCCGACTCAGGGGGAGACCCAGTACTTC. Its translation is CASSPTQGETQYF.

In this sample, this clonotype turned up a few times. CDR3 sequence reads: CASQGLQNSPLHF. CDR3 nucleotide sequence: TGTGCCAGTCAGGGTCTCCAAAATTCACCCCTCCACTTT. This rearrangement joins TRBV6-1 to TRBJ1-6; D is possibly TRBD1 (5 bases). The CDR3 extends over 13 amino acids. Germline values: CDR1 MNHNS, CDR2 SASEGT. Deletions cut 9 bases from V and 7 bases from J, with 13 bases between.

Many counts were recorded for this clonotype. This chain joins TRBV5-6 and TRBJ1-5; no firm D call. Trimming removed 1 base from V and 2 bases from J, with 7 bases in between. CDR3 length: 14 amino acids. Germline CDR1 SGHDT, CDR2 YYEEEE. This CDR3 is CASSLWQGNQPQHF. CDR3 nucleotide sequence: TGTGCCAGCAGCTTGTGGCAGGGCAATCAGCCCCAGCATTTT.